Listed below are T cell receptor beta chains from one sample, sequenced in a study of blood T cell repertoires in COVID-19. Using immunoSEQ multiplex PCR, the repertoire was profiled, and TCRdb retains in-frame clones only, with some absent. The data contain 250,000 to 300,000 clones, roughly 86% of them singletons. Sequencing was carried out using peripheral blood. The receptors shown here come from a man between 18 and 29 years old with active or convalescent COVID-19. CDR3s include the opening cysteine and the closing phenylalanine or tryptophan. Fields, in order: V gene, J gene, D gene, CDR3 DNA, CDR3 protein. D genes are given only for firm matches.

TRBV7-9,TRBJ2-7,.,TGTGCCAGCAGCTTAGGGCAGTCAGGGGAGCAGTACTTC,CASSLGQSGEQYF
TRBV6-1,TRBJ1-5,.,TGTGCCAGCAGTGAAGTTCTCCCCCAGCCCCAGCATTTT,CASSEVLPQPQHF
TRBV7-2,TRBJ1-1,.,TGTGCCAGCAGCTCGGATGGGGGAGGGACTGAAGCTTTCTTT,CASSSDGGGTEAFF
TRBV27,TRBJ1-5,.,TGTGCCAGCAGTTTATCTCCTGGCGGGCCCCAGCATTTT,CASSLSPGGPQHF
TRBV19,TRBJ2-7,TRBD1,TGTGCCAGTAGTATTGTACAGGGGTCCTACGAGCAGTACTTC,CASSIVQGSYEQYF
TRBV29-1,TRBJ2-7,.,TGCAGCGTTGACGATCAGGGTTCCTACGAGCAGTACTTC,CSVDDQGSYEQYF
TRBV4-2,TRBJ1-3,.,TGTGCCAGCAGCCAAGCTGGACTCACCTCTGGAAACACCATATATTTT,CASSQAGLTSGNTIYF
TRBV5-1,TRBJ1-1,TRBD1,TGCGCCAGCTCCCAGGGGGCCGGGACTGAAGCTTTCTTT,CASSQGAGTEAFF
TRBV19,TRBJ1-6,.,TGTGCCAGTAGTGAAAACCTACAGGGTTCGGGGAATTCACCCCTCCACTTT,CASSENLQGSGNSPLHF
TRBV27,TRBJ2-4,.,TGTGCCAGCAGTTTATTCAGCGGCCACAACGCCAAAAACATTCAGTACTTC,CASSLFSGHNAKNIQYF
TRBV29-1,TRBJ1-2,TRBD1,TGCAGCGTTGAGGGCAGGGGGACTCGTCTTAACTATGGCTACACCTTC,CSVEGRGTRLNYGYTF
TRBV3-1/TRBV3-2,TRBJ1-6,.,TGTGCCAGCAGCCAGGCTTCCTCTAATTCACCCCTCCACTTT,CASSQASSNSPLHF
TRBV27,TRBJ1-1,TRBD1,TGTGCCAGCAGAGGGACAGGGAAAGGTGAAGCTTTCTTT,CASRGTGKGEAFF
TRBV10-3,TRBJ2-7,TRBD1,TGTGCCATCAGTGCGACAGGGGCTTCCTACGAGCAGTACTTC,CAISATGASYEQYF
TRBV28,TRBJ2-3,.,TGTGCCAGCAGCCGACCAACAGGTACCGCAGATACGCAGTATTTT,CASSRPTGTADTQYF
TRBV9,TRBJ1-2,.,TGTGCCAGCAGCGTCGGCCCCGACAGAAACTATGGCTACACCTTC,CASSVGPDRNYGYTF
TRBV18,TRBJ2-7,TRBD1,TGTGCCAGCTCACCGTCGGACAGGGGCCACGAGCAGTACTTC,CASSPSDRGHEQYF
TRBV27,TRBJ2-5,.,TGTGCCAGCAGTTTATGGGGAGCTACGCAAGAGACCCAGTACTTC,CASSLWGATQETQYF